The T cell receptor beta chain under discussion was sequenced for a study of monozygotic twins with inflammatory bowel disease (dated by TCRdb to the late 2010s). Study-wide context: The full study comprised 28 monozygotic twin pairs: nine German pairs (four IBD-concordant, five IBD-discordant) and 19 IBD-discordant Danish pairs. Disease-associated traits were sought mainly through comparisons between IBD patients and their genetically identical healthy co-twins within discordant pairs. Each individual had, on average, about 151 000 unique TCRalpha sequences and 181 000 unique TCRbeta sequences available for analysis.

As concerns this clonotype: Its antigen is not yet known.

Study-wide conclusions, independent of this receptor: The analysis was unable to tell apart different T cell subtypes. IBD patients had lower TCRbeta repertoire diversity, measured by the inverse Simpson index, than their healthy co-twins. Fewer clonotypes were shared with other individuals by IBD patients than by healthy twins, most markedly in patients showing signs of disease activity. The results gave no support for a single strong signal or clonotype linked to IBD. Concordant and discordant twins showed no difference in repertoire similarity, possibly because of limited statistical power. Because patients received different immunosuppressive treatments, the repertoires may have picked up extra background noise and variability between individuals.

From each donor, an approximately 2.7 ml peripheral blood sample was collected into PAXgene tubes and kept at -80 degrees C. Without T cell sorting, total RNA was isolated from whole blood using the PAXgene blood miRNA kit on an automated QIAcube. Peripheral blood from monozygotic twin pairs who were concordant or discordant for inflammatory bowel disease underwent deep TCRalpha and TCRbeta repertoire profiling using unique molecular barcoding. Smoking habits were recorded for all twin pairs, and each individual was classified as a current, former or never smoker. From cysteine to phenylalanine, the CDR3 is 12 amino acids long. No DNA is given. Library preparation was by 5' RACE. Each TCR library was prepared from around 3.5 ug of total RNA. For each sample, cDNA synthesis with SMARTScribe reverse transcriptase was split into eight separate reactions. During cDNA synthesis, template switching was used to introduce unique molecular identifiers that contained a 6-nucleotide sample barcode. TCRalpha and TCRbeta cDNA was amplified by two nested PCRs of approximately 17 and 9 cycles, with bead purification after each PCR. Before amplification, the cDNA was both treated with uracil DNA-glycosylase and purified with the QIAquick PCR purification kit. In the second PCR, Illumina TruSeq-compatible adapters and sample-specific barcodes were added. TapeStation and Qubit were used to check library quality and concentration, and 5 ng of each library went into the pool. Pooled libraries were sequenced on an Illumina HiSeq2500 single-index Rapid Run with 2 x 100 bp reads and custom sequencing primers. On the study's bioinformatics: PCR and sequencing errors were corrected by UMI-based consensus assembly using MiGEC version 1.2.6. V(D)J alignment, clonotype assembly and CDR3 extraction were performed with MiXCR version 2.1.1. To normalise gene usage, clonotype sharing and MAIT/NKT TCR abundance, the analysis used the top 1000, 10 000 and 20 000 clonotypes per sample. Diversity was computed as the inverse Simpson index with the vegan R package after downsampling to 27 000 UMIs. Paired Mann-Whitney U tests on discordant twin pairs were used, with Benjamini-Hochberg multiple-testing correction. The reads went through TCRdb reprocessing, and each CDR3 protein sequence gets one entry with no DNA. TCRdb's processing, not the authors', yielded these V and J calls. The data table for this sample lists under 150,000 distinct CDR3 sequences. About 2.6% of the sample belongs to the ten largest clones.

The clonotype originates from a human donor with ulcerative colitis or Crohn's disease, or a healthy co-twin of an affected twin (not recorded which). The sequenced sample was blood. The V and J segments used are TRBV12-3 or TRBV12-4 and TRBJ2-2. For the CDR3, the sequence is CASSAGTGELFF.